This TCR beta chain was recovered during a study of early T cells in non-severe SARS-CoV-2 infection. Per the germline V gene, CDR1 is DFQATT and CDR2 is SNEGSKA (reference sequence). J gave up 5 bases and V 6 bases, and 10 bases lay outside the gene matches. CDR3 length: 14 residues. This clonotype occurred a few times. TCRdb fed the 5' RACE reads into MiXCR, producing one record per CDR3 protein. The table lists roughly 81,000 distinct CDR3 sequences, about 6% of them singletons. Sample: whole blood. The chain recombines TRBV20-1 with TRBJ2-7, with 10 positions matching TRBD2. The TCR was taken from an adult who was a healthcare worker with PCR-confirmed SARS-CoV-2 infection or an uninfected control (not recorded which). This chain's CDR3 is CSARPSGRSHEQYF. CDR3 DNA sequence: TGCAGTGCCAGACCTAGCGGGAGATCCCACGAGCAGTACTTC.